A selection of T cell receptor beta chains follows, all from one sample in a study of cytomegalovirus exposure and HLA in healthy donors. Sequencing used immunoSEQ multiplex PCR; TCRdb keeps in-frame clones, though not all of them. The top ten hold 2.5% to 3% of the sample, which has about 160,000 clones, roughly 71% seen once. The specimen was PBMCs. These receptors originate from a woman aged 45 to 65 in good health and CMV-seropositive. The CDR3 runs from the conserved cysteine through the conserved F or W. The D gene is left open where the match is weak. Rows give clone size only sometimes, using once, few, many, or a class for an expanded clone.

V	D	size	J	CDR3	DNA
TRBV9	NA	NA	TRBJ1-5	CASSPRGGPNQPQHF	TGTGCCAGCAGCCCCCGTGGGGGCCCCAATCAGCCCCAGCATTTT
TRBV2	NA	NA	TRBJ2-3	CASSDVGLDTQYF	TGTGCCAGCAGTGACGTTGGCCTAGATACGCAGTATTTT
TRBV10-3	NA	NA	TRBJ1-3	CATRKGLSGNTIYF	TGTGCCACGCGTAAGGGGTTATCTGGAAACACCATATATTTT
TRBV2	NA	NA	TRBJ1-6	CASSVTGSPLHF	TGTGCCAGCAGTGTAACAGGGTCACCCCTCCACTTT
TRBV18	NA	few	TRBJ1-6	CASSQQGGGNSPLHF	TGTGCCAGCTCACAGCAAGGAGGAGGTAATTCACCCCTCCACTTT
TRBV13	TRBD1	NA	TRBJ2-3	CASSNPGQGSKVDTQYF	TGTGCCAGCAGCAATCCGGGACAGGGGTCCAAGGTAGATACGCAGTATTTT
TRBV25-1	NA	NA	TRBJ1-1	CASSELWNTEAFF	TGTGCCAGCAGCGAACTCTGGAACACTGAAGCTTTCTTT
TRBV5-4	TRBD2	NA	TRBJ2-5	CASSLRTSGEETQYF	TGTGCCAGCAGCCTCCGGACTAGCGGCGAAGAGACCCAGTACTTC
TRBV6-5	TRBD2	NA	TRBJ2-7	CASSYSAGSAYEQYF	TGTGCCAGCAGTTACTCAGCGGGATCCGCCTACGAGCAGTACTTC
TRBV7-9	NA	NA	TRBJ1-1	CASGLGRGKPEAFF	TGTGCCAGCGGCTTAGGAAGAGGCAAGCCCGAAGCTTTCTTT
TRBV11-2	TRBD2	once	TRBJ2-5	CASSLSGGAGETQYF	TGTGCCAGCAGCTTAAGCGGGGGGGCCGGGGAGACCCAGTACTTC